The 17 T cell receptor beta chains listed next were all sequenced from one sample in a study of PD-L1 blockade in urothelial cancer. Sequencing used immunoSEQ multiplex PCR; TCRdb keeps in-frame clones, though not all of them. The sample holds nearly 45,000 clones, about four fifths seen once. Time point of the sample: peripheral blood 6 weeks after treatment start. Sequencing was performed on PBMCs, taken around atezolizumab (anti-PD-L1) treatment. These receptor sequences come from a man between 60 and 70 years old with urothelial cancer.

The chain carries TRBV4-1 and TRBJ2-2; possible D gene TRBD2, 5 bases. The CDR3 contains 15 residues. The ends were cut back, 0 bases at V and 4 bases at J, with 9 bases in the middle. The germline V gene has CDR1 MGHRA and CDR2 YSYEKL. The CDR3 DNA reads TGCGCCAGCAGCCAAGAATCCGCGGGCACCGGGGAGCTGTTTTTT. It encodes CASSQESAGTGELFF.

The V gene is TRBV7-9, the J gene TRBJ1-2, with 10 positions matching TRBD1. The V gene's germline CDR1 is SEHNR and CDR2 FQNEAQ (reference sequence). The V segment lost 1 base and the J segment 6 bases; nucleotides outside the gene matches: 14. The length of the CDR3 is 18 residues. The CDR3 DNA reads TGTGCCAGCAGCTTAGAGAATTTGACCGGGACAGGGGAAGATGGCTACACCTTC. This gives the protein CASSLENLTGTGEDGYTF.

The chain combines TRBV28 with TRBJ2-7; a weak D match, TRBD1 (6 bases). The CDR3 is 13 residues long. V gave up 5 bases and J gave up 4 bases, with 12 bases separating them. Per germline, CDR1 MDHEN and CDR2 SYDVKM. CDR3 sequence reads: CASSVRGRYEQYF. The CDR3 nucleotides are TGTGCCAGCAGTGTCAGGGGACGGTACGAGCAGTACTTC.

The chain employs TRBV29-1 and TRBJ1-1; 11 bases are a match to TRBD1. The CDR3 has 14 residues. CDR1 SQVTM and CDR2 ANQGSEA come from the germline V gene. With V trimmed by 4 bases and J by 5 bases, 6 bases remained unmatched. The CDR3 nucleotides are TGCAGCGTTGCCGGGGACAGGGGGGGAACTGAAGCTTTCTTT. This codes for CSVAGDRGGTEAFF.

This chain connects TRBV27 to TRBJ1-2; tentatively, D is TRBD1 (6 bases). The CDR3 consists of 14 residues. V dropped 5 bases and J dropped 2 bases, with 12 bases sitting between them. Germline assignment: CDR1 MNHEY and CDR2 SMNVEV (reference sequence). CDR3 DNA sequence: TGTGCCAGCAGTCCGGCTGACAGGAACTATGGCTACACCTTC. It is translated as CASSPADRNYGYTF.

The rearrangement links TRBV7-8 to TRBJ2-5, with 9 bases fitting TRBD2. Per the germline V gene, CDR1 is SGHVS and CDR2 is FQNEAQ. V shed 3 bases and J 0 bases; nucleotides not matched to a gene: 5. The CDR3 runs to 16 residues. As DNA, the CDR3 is TGTGCCAGCAGCTTCCTCTCTAGCGGGAACCAAGAGACCCAGTACTTC. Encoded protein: CASSFLSSGNQETQYF.

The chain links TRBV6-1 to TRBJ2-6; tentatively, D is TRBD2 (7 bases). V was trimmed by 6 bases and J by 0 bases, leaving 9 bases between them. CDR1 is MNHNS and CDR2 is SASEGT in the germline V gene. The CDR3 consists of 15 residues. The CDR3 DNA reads TGTGCCAGCAGGGGAGGGGGCTCTGGGGCCAACGTCCTGACTTTC. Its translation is CASRGGGSGANVLTF.

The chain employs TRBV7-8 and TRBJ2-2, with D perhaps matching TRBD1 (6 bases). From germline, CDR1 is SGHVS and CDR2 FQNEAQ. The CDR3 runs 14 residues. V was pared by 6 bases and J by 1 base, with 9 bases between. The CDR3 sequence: CASSLGGNTGELFF. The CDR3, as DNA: TGTGCCAGCAGTCTAGGGGGGAACACCGGGGAGCTGTTTTTT.

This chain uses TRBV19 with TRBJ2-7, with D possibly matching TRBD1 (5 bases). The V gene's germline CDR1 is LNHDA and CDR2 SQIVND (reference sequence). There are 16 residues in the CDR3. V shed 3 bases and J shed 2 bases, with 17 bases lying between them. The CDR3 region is CASSMGLLDETYEQYF. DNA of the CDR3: TGTGCCAGTAGTATGGGGCTGTTGGATGAGACCTACGAGCAGTACTTC.

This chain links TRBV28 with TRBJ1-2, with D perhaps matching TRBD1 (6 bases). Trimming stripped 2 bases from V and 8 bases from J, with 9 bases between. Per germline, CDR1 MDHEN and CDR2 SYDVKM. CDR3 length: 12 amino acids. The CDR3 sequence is CASSLAGGGYTF. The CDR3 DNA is TGTGCCAGCAGTTTAGCGGGGGGCGGCTACACCTTC.

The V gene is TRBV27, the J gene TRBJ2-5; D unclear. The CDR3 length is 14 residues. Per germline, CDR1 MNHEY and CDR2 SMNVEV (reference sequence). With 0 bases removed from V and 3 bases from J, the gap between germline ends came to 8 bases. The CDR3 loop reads CASSLSWAEETQYF. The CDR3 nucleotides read TGTGCCAGCAGTTTATCGTGGGCCGAAGAGACCCAGTACTTC.

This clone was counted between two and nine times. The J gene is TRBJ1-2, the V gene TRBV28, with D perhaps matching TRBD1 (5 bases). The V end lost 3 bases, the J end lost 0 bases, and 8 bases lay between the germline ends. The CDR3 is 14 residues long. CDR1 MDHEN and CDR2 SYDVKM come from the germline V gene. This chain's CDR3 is CASSFDRPNYGYTF. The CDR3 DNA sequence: TGTGCCAGCAGTTTTGACAGACCTAACTATGGCTACACCTTC.

The chain's CDR3 is CAISDRRGGVSNEQFF. The CDR3 DNA reads TGTGCCATCAGTGACAGGCGGGGGGGCGTTAGCAATGAGCAGTTCTTC. V is TRBV10-3 and J is TRBJ2-1; 9 bases line up with TRBD2. The CDR3 loop spans 16 amino acids. After removal of 3 bases from V and 6 bases from J, the junction contained 9 bases not matched to a gene. Looked up from germline, CDR1 is ENHRY and CDR2 is SYGVKD.

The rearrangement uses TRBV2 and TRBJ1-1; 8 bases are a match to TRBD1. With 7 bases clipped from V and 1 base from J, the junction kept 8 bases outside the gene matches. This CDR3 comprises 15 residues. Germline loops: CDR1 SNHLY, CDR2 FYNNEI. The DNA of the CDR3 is TGTGCCAGCATCGGAGCAGGGGGCGCGAACACTGAAGCTTTCTTT. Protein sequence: CASIGAGGANTEAFF. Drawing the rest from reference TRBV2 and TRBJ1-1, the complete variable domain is EPEVTQTPSHQVTQMGQEVILRCVPISNHLYFYWYRQILGQKVEFLVSFYNNEISEKSEIFDDQFSVERPDGSNFTLKIRSTKLEDSAMYFCASIGAGGANTEAFFGQGTRLTVV.

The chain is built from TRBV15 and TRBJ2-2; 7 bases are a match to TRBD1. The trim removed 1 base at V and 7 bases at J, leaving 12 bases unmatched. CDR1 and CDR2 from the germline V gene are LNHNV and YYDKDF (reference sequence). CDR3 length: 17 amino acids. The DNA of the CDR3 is TGTGCCACCAGCAGAGCCAGAAGGGGCCAGGGGGTCGGGGAGCTGTTTTTT. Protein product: CATSRARRGQGVGELFF.

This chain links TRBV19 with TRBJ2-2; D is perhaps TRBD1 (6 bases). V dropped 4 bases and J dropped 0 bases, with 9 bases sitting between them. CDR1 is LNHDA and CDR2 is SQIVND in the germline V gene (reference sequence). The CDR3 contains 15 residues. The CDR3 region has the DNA TGTGCCAGTAGTAGGGACACCGCGAACACCGGGGAGCTGTTTTTT. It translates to CASSRDTANTGELFF.

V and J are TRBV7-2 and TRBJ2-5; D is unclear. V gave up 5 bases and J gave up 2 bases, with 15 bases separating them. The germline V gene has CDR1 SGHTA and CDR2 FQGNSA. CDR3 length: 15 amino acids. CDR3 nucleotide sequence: TGTGCCAGCAGCCGTTGGGCCCTACAACAAGAGACCCAGTACTTC. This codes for CASSRWALQQETQYF.